What follows are 18 T cell receptor beta chains derived from one specimen sequenced in a study of blood T cell repertoires in COVID-19. Using immunoSEQ multiplex PCR, the repertoire was profiled, and TCRdb retains in-frame clones only, with some absent. The repertoire has fewer than 300,000 clones, approximately 91% of them found once; the top ten carry 2.3%. Sequencing was performed on PBMCs or T cells enriched from blood (not recorded which). The receptors come from a woman aged 40 to 50 with acute COVID-19.

The chain carries TRBV27 and TRBJ2-7, with 7 bases matching TRBD1. The CDR3 is 15 amino acids. Germline CDR1 MNHEY, CDR2 SMNVEV (reference sequence). V was clipped by 4 bases and J by 0 bases; unmatched bases: 6. The CDR3 here is CASSSSTGSSYEQYF. The CDR3 nucleotides are TGTGCCAGCAGTTCCTCGACAGGGAGCTCCTACGAGCAGTACTTC.

The chain joins TRBV19 to TRBJ1-1; no clear D. V shed 3 bases and J shed 1 base, with 9 bases lying between them. In germline, CDR1 is LNHDA, CDR2 SQIVND (reference sequence). The CDR3 extends over 14 amino acids. CDR3 DNA: TGTGCCAGTAGTATCAACCGAGGGAACACTGAAGCTTTCTTT. The encoded protein is CASSINRGNTEAFF.

The V and J genes are TRBV18 and TRBJ2-7, with 8 bases matching TRBD1. After removal of 5 bases from V and 6 bases from J, the junction contained 3 bases not matched to a gene. The CDR3 spans 12 residues. Germline V gives CDR1 KGHSH, CDR2 LQKENI. The CDR3 sequence: CASSGQGTEQYF. The CDR3 DNA sequence: TGTGCCAGCTCAGGACAGGGAACCGAGCAGTACTTC.

The CDR3 loop is CAIRGGDLNTEAFF. CDR3 coding DNA: TGTGCCATCAGGGGAGGGGATTTGAACACTGAAGCTTTCTTT. This chain links TRBV10-3 with TRBJ1-1; D is perhaps TRBD1 (5 bases). The CDR3 has 14 amino acids. Looked up from germline, CDR1 is ENHRY and CDR2 is SYGVKD. V lost 6 bases and J 0 bases, leaving 11 bases between the germline ends.

This chain links TRBV4-3 with TRBJ2-3; 9 bases fit TRBD2. With 1 base clipped from V and 4 bases from J, the junction kept 9 bases outside the gene matches. CDR1 and CDR2 from the germline V gene are LGHNA and YSLEER. This CDR3 has 17 amino acids. The CDR3 region has the DNA TGCGCCAGCAGCCAAGTGGTAGCGGGAGTGGTTCCAGATACGCAGTATTTT. Translation gives CASSQVVAGVVPDTQYF.

V and J are TRBV5-1 and TRBJ2-7; 9 positions match TRBD1. CDR1 is SGHRS and CDR2 is YFSETQ in the germline V gene. The CDR3 loop spans 12 amino acids. Trimming took 3 bases from V and 6 from J; bases not matched to a gene: 1. The CDR3 DNA reads as TGCGCCAGCAGCTCGACAGGGGGCGAGCAGTACTTC. It codes for CASSSTGGEQYF.

The chain is built from TRBV19 and TRBJ1-5; no reliable D call. Trimming left V 3 bases short and J 0 bases short, with 6 bases between. From germline, CDR1 is LNHDA and CDR2 SQIVND (reference sequence). The CDR3 consists of 14 residues. The CDR3 sequence is CASSMEGSNQPQHF. CDR3 nucleotides: TGTGCCAGTAGTATGGAGGGTAGCAATCAGCCCCAGCATTTT.

The chain links TRBV28 to TRBJ1-4; tentative D call: TRBD1 (5 bases). The CDR3 sequence is 14 residues long. Germline V lookup: CDR1 MDHEN, CDR2 SYDVKM. Trimming pared 6 bases from V and 5 bases from J, leaving 13 bases between. CDR3: CASSHDSGNEKLFF. The CDR3 DNA sequence: TGTGCCAGCAGCCACGACAGTGGGAATGAAAAACTGTTTTTT.

The chain has TRBV5-1 and TRBJ1-6; 7 bases agree with TRBD1. CDR3 length: 15 residues. The V gene end was trimmed by 5 bases and the J gene end by 5 bases; junction bases not matched to a gene: 7. Germline values: CDR1 SGHRS, CDR2 YFSETQ. CDR3 sequence reads: CASRFTGTDNSPLHF. In DNA, the CDR3 is TGCGCCAGCAGATTTACCGGGACAGATAATTCACCCCTCCACTTT.

The V call is TRBV6-2 or TRBV6-3, the J call TRBJ2-2; D uncertain. The V gene's germline CDR1 is MNHEY and CDR2 SVGEGT. With 2 bases removed from V and 5 bases from J, the gap between germline ends came to 6 bases. This CDR3 is built from 13 residues. For the CDR3, the DNA is TGTGCCAGCAGTTACCCCTTGACCGGGGAGCTGTTTTTT. Translated: CASSYPLTGELFF.

This clone was counted a single time. V and J are TRBV5-1 and TRBJ1-6; weak D call: TRBD1 (6 bases). The germline V gene encodes CDR1 SGHRS and CDR2 YFSETQ. This CDR3 is 16 amino acids long. V was clipped by 3 bases and J by 10 bases, with 20 bases between them. The CDR3 DNA reads as TGCGCCAGCAGCTCCGGGGACATAGTAGGAGGCTCACCCCTCCACTTT. Translation gives CASSSGDIVGGSPLHF. Drawing the rest from reference TRBV5-1 and TRBJ1-6, the complete variable domain is KAGVTQTPRYLIKTRGQQVTLSCSPISGHRSVSWYQQTPGQGLQFLFEYFSETQRNKGNFPGRFSGRQFSNSRSEMNVSTLELGDSALYLCASSSGDIVGGSPLHFGNGTRLTVT.

This chain connects TRBV28 to TRBJ1-6; 7 bases map to TRBD1. The CDR3 has 14 amino acids. J lost 9 bases, V lost 5 bases, and 7 bases had no gene match. The germline CDR1 and CDR2 sequences are MDHEN and SYDVKM. The CDR3 region is CASSPAGGISPLHF. DNA for the CDR3: TGTGCCAGCAGTCCAGCAGGGGGGATTTCACCCCTCCACTTT.

V usage is TRBV6-1 and J usage is TRBJ1-1; D is undetermined. The CDR3 is 12 residues long. Germline assignment: CDR1 MNHNS and CDR2 SASEGT. Trimming took 0 bases from V and 4 from J, leaving 3 bases between them. CDR3 DNA: TGTGCCAGCAGTGAAGCGGCCACTGAAGCTTTCTTT. The encoded protein is CASSEAATEAFF.

The chain joins TRBV24-1 to TRBJ2-7; no clear D. The CDR3 is 11 amino acids. The germline V gene encodes CDR1 KGHDR and CDR2 SFDVKD. Trimming shortened V by 12 bases and J by 1 base, and 9 bases separated the two germline ends. The CDR3 DNA is TGTGCCCGCGGCTGGTCCTACGAGCAGTACTTC. It is translated as CARGWSYEQYF.

The chain couples TRBV13 to TRBJ1-1; TRBD1 might be the D (6 bases). This CDR3 is built from 15 residues. Trimming shortened V by 0 bases and J by 0 bases, and 8 bases separated the two germline ends. Looked up from germline, CDR1 is PRHDT and CDR2 is FYEKMQ (reference sequence). In DNA, the CDR3 is TGTGCCAGCAGCTTAGGCTACAGGGTGAACACTGAAGCTTTCTTT. Protein sequence: CASSLGYRVNTEAFF.

This clone appeared once. V is TRBV5-6 and J is TRBJ2-3; TRBD2 agrees at 8 bases. Germline values: CDR1 SGHDT, CDR2 YYEEEE. Unmatched junction bases numbered 14, after V lost 4 bases and J lost 1 base. The CDR3 is made up of 18 amino acids. Here the CDR3 DNA reads TGTGCCAGCAGCCCATTCAGAGGAATAGCGGGGCGCACAGATACGCAGTATTTT. It is translated as CASSPFRGIAGRTDTQYF.

The CDR3 sequence is CASSPFGGAYEQYF. In nucleotides, the CDR3 is TGCGCCAGCAGCCCGTTCGGCGGCGCGTACGAGCAGTACTTC. The chain carries TRBV4-3 and TRBJ2-7; D ambiguous. The CDR3 length is 14 residues. Trimming took 4 bases from V and 4 from J, leaving 14 bases between them. CDR1 is LGHNA and CDR2 is YSLEER in the germline V gene.

This rearrangement joins TRBV30 to TRBJ1-2; D is uncertain. The germline V and J ends were trimmed by 2 bases and 0 bases, with 10 bases remaining between them. The length of the CDR3 is 14 residues. The germline CDR1 and CDR2 sequences are GTSNPN and SVGIG (reference sequence). The CDR3 protein is CAWSSGPANYGYTF. CDR3 sequence (DNA): TGTGCCTGGAGTTCTGGTCCGGCTAACTATGGCTACACCTTC.